Following are 25 T cell receptor beta chains from one sample sequenced in a study of shared clonotypes between healthy human individuals. Generated by immunoSEQ multiplex PCR, the TCRdb table keeps only in-frame clones and is missing some. Of over a million clones listed, 70% to 80% are singletons. The sample comprised memory CD4+ T cells from PBMCs. The subset: CD45RA-negative fraction. These receptors all come from a man between 18 and 29 years old in good health. Some clones in this sample may be carry-over from other donors' samples.

The rearrangement uses TRBV5-6 and TRBJ1-1; tentatively, D is TRBD1 (5 bases). Per germline, CDR1 SGHDT and CDR2 YYEEEE. Trimming cost V 1 base and J 3 bases, with 13 bases left between them. The CDR3 is made up of 15 amino acids. CDR3 residues: CASSLRGPGDTEAFF. The CDR3 region has the DNA TGTGCCAGCAGCTTGAGGGGACCCGGGGACACTGAAGCTTTCTTT.

As concerns this clone: A read error may explain this, as a much larger clone is one base away. The same CDR3 is also encoded by other DNA sequences in this sample. The chain couples TRBV2 to TRBJ2-7; D uncertain. CDR3 size: 11 residues. With 4 bases removed from V and 2 bases from J, the gap between germline ends came to 3 bases. Germline V gives CDR1 SNHLY, CDR2 FYNNEI. The CDR3, as DNA: TGTGCCAGCAGTGTGGCCTACGAGCAGTACTTC. Translating gives CASSVAYEQYF.

The V gene is TRBV5-1, the J gene TRBJ2-5, with D hard to call. Trimming removed 0 bases at V and 4 bases at J, with 22 bases between. This CDR3 region has 18 residues. Germline V gene data show CDR1 as SGHRS and CDR2 as YFSETQ. CDR3 residues: CASSLGETGGRRRETQYF. As DNA, the CDR3 is TGCGCCAGCAGCTTGGGAGAAACTGGCGGAAGGAGAAGAGAGACCCAGTACTTC.

V is TRBV5-4 and J is TRBJ1-2; D remains ambiguous. Looked up from germline, CDR1 is SGHNT and CDR2 is YYREEE (reference sequence). Trimming left V 3 bases short and J 13 bases short, with 22 bases between. The CDR3 consists of 14 residues. CDR3 region: CASSSGGSREGFTF. The CDR3 DNA reads TGTGCCAGCAGCTCCGGAGGGTCCCGGGAGGGATTCACCTTC.

This chain uses TRBV6-6 with TRBJ1-5, with D perhaps TRBD1 (5 bases). This CDR3 spans 15 amino acids. Trimming pared 4 bases from V and 5 bases from J, leaving 15 bases between. The germline gives CDR1 MNHNY, CDR2 SVGAGI (reference sequence). CDR3 region: CASSLRTVGDQPQHF. The CDR3 DNA reads TGTGCCAGCAGTTTACGGACGGTGGGGGATCAGCCCCAGCATTTT.

The chain uses TRBV9 and TRBJ2-3; D remains ambiguous. CDR1 is SGDLS and CDR2 is YYNGEE in the germline V gene. V dropped 4 bases and J dropped 0 bases, with 15 bases sitting between them. The CDR3 consists of 16 residues. The CDR3 sequence is CASSPGPNPSTDTQYF. The CDR3 DNA sequence: TGTGCCAGCAGCCCCGGGCCGAACCCTAGCACAGATACGCAGTATTTT.

DNA of the CDR3: TGTGCCAGCAGCTTAACTAACAGGGACGAGACCCAGTACTTC. This translates into CASSLTNRDETQYF. This chain links TRBV7-3 with TRBJ2-7; possibly TRBD1 for D (6 bases). With the DNA end fitting TRBJ2-5 better, the J assignment may be wrong. This CDR3 comprises 14 residues. CDR1 and CDR2 (germline): SGHTA, FQGTGA.

V usage is TRBV9 and J usage is TRBJ2-7; 11 bases map to TRBD2. Germline-derived CDR1 and CDR2 are SGDLS and YYNGEE. Trimming took 5 bases from V and 5 from J; bases not matched to a gene: 6. The length of the CDR3 is 14 residues. CDR3 in amino acids: CASSQTSGGHEQYF. The CDR3 DNA reads TGTGCCAGCAGTCAAACTAGCGGGGGCCACGAGCAGTACTTC.

The J gene is TRBJ1-1, the V gene TRBV5-6; D perhaps matches TRBD1 (5 bases). The CDR3 is made up of 14 amino acids. With 3 bases removed from V and 5 bases from J, the gap between germline ends came to 14 bases. The germline gives CDR1 SGHDT, CDR2 YYEEEE. The CDR3 region has the DNA TGTGCCAGCAGCTGGCGGGGCATAGGGACTGAAGCTTTCTTT. This sequence encodes CASSWRGIGTEAFF.

Concerning this clone itself: Additional DNA sequences in this sample encode the identical CDR3. The chain employs TRBV18 and TRBJ1-1; no reliable D call. The CDR3 length is 13 residues. Trimming took off 6 bases at V and 0 bases at J, with 8 bases between the two ends. Germline-derived CDR1 and CDR2 are KGHSH and LQKENI. CDR3 sequence (DNA): TGTGCCAGCTCTGGGGAGGTGAACACTGAAGCTTTCTTT. The encoded protein is CASSGEVNTEAFF.

J is TRBJ2-7 and V is TRBV5-6; 9 bases are a match to TRBD2. Per germline, CDR1 SGHDT and CDR2 YYEEEE. The CDR3 contains 14 residues. The ends lost 3 bases at V and 4 bases at J; junction bases unmatched: 5. CDR3 sequence: CASSSGLAGYEQYF. For the CDR3, the DNA is TGTGCCAGCAGCTCGGGACTAGCTGGGTACGAGCAGTACTTC.

This CDR3 is CASSKGGSGANVLTF. DNA of the CDR3: TGTGCCAGTTCTAAAGGCGGCTCTGGGGCCAACGTCCTGACTTTC. The chain is built from TRBV28 and TRBJ2-6; no reliable D call. Germline CDR1 MDHEN, CDR2 SYDVKM. The CDR3 is 15 residues long. Trimming took 9 bases from V and 0 from J, leaving 12 bases between them.

With respect to this clone: Different DNA sequences within this sample yield the same CDR3. This sequence joins TRBV18 and TRBJ2-7, with 12 bases aligning to TRBD2. Germline CDR1 KGHSH, CDR2 LQKENI. V shed 1 base and J 9 bases; nucleotides not matched to a gene: 10. The CDR3 is made up of 16 amino acids. CDR3 DNA: TGTGCCAGCTCACCACAAACTCGGACTAGCGGGGAGGTGCAGTACTTC. Translating it yields CASSPQTRTSGEVQYF.

The rearrangement uses TRBV2 and TRBJ2-1; 9 bases fit TRBD2. The J segment lost 6 bases and the V segment lost 4 bases, leaving 4 bases of the junction unmatched. The CDR3 consists of 14 residues. Per the germline V gene, CDR1 is SNHLY and CDR2 is FYNNEI. The CDR3 region has the DNA TGTGCCAGCAGTGCGCTAGCGGGGATCAATGAGCAGTTCTTC. Translating gives CASSALAGINEQFF. Looking up the rest from reference TRBV2 and TRBJ2-1 gives the full variable domain: EPEVTQTPSHQVTQMGQEVILRCVPISNHLYFYWYRQILGQKVEFLVSFYNNEISEKSEIFDDQFSVERPDGSNFTLKIRSTKLEDSAMYFCASSALAGINEQFFGPGTRLTVL.

This clone showed up just a few times. This chain uses TRBV5-4 with TRBJ2-7; possible D gene TRBD2, 6 bases. The ends were cut back, 4 bases at V and 3 bases at J, with 14 bases in the middle. The CDR3 runs to 14 residues. Germline V gene sequence: CDR1 SGHNT, CDR2 YYREEE (reference sequence). The DNA of the CDR3 is TGTGCCAGCAGCCAGCAGGGAGGTCGCTACGAGCAGTACTTC. Translating it yields CASSQQGGRYEQYF.

The chain combines TRBV19 with TRBJ2-1; D perhaps matches TRBD1 (5 bases). The CDR3 is made up of 12 amino acids. Trimming removed 5 bases at V and 6 bases at J, with 8 bases between. The V gene's germline CDR1 is LNHDA and CDR2 SQIVND (reference sequence). CDR3 amino acids: CASSLTGNEQFF. In DNA form, the CDR3 reads TGTGCCAGTAGTTTAACAGGCAATGAGCAGTTCTTC.

This chain links TRBV29-1 with TRBJ2-7; no clear D. Between the trimmed V and J ends, which lost 5 bases and 0 bases, there was a span of 8 bases. This CDR3 region has 12 residues. Germline V lookup: CDR1 SQVTM, CDR2 ANQGSEA. Written as DNA, the CDR3 is TGCAGCGTTATAACCAGCTCCTACGAGCAGTACTTC. Protein sequence: CSVITSSYEQYF.

V and J are TRBV27 and TRBJ2-3, with TRBD1 matching over 9 bases. J gave up 5 bases and V 5 bases, and 8 bases lay outside the gene matches. The CDR3 totals 15 residues. Per germline, CDR1 MNHEY and CDR2 SMNVEV (reference sequence). The CDR3 DNA is TGTGCCAGCAGTACAACAGGGGGCTTGGGAGATACGCAGTATTTT. This gives the protein CASSTTGGLGDTQYF.

V gene TRBV29-1 combines with J gene TRBJ2-3; perhaps TRBD2 as D (6 bases). CDR1 SQVTM and CDR2 ANQGSEA come from the germline V gene. V was trimmed by 5 bases and J by 0 bases, leaving 18 bases between them. This CDR3 has 16 residues. The CDR3 protein is CSVPPTGGASTDTQYF. In DNA form, the CDR3 reads TGCAGCGTTCCCCCGACTGGCGGGGCTAGCACAGATACGCAGTATTTT.

This sequence joins TRBV5-1 and TRBJ2-5, with D possibly TRBD1 on 6 matching bases. The CDR3 is made up of 12 amino acids. The V and J ends lost 4 bases and 9 bases respectively, with 13 bases between them. Germline V lookup: CDR1 SGHRS, CDR2 YFSETQ. The chain's CDR3 is CASSPSRQAQYF. The CDR3 DNA is TGCGCCAGCAGCCCCTCAAGACAGGCCCAGTACTTC.

Of note for this clone: Other DNA sequences in the sample encode the same CDR3. The rearrangement uses TRBV27 and TRBJ1-5; D call uncertain. The CDR3 extends over 14 amino acids. In germline, CDR1 is MNHEY, CDR2 SMNVEV (reference sequence). Trimming pared 3 bases from V and 3 bases from J, leaving 9 bases between. The CDR3 DNA follows: TGTGCCAGCAGTTTCGGTCATACCAATCAGCCCCAGCATTTT. It specifies CASSFGHTNQPQHF.

The rearrangement links TRBV6-5 to TRBJ1-4, with D unclear. The CDR3 has 15 residues. Trimming removed 0 bases from V and 5 bases from J, with 10 bases in between. Per germline, CDR1 MNHEY and CDR2 SVGAGI. CDR3 loop: CASSYSRQKNEKLFF. The CDR3 nucleotides read TGTGCCAGCAGTTACTCGAGGCAGAAAAATGAAAAACTGTTTTTT.

In this sample, this clone turned up once. The chain links TRBV6-6 to TRBJ2-7, with 7 bases fitting TRBD1. V was clipped by 2 bases and J by 6 bases; unmatched bases: 13. The germline V gene encodes CDR1 MNHNY and CDR2 SVGAGI (reference sequence). This CDR3 is 16 amino acids long. The CDR3 here is CASSYPPGQATPEQYF. CDR3 DNA sequence: TGTGCCAGCAGTTACCCCCCTGGACAGGCGACCCCCGAGCAGTACTTC.

This clone was seen more than once but under ten times. The chain employs TRBV2 and TRBJ2-7, with TRBD1 matching over 7 bases. This CDR3 contains 12 residues. J was trimmed by 4 bases and V by 6 bases; bases with no gene match: 3. The germline gives CDR1 SNHLY, CDR2 FYNNEI. The CDR3 coding sequence is TGTGCCAGCAGGGGGACAGAGTACGAGCAGTACTTC. Translating gives CASRGTEYEQYF.

This rearrangement joins TRBV5-6 to TRBJ1-3; D is possibly TRBD1 (6 bases). CDR1 SGHDT and CDR2 YYEEEE come from the germline V gene. The CDR3 consists of 17 residues. V lost 3 bases and J lost 4, with 20 bases in between. In DNA, the CDR3 is TGTGCCAGCAGCTCATTACAGACAGGTCGAACGGGAAACACCATATATTTT. It yields the protein CASSSLQTGRTGNTIYF.